The entry below describes one T cell receptor (beta chain). Its antigen is unknown. No per-base quality is available; no much larger clone lies one base away. Read against the paper, the sample's time point label means: baseline before first vaccination. Vaccinee samples were obtained from the UK trials COV001 and COV002, which included a single-blind randomized controlled phase 2/3 trial of AZD1222 (ChAdOx1 nCoV-19) in healthy adults. For TCRbeta chain sequencing, PBMC samples from trial participants were taken at day 0 and at day 28 after the second dose. The CDR3 regions of human TCRbeta chains were analyzed by immunosequencing. In the paper's pipeline: TCRs in the repertoires were compared against a reference library of SARS-CoV-2-specific TCRs that had been generated with the MIRA antigen-specificity platform. Breadth was defined as the fraction of unique TCRs that were SARS-CoV-2-associated, and depth was defined as the fraction of total T cells that were SARS-CoV-2-associated. Using the MIRA data, every spike-specific TCR was mapped to the spike region that the TCR reacted to and assigned to either a CD4 or a CD8 class. Log10-transformed breadth and depth values were compared by one-way ANOVA with Sidak's multiple comparisons tests. TCRdb obtained this table from immuneACCESS and retained in-frame rearrangements with V and J assigned. These tables miss some clones; where compared with another copy, unresolved V genes account for less than half of the shortfall, and the remainder is unexplained. The D gene and trimming were derived from the DNA, and the V and J assignments and clone size from that table. Within this sample are about 150,000 clones, with 92% of them counted one time only. The top ten hold around 3.6% of the sample.

The data stem from a study of T cell responses to AZD1222 COVID-19 vaccine (dated by TCRdb to the early 2020s). Describing the broader study: AZD1222 recipients whose second dose came at about 4 weeks and those whose second dose came at about 12 weeks were combined into one group, since spike-specific TCR depth and breadth did not differ between the two schedules. A total of just over 230 trial participants underwent TCR sequencing, of whom about 200 had received two doses of AZD1222 and about 25 had received two doses of the MenACWY control vaccine. Enrollment into the trials was organized by age into subgroups of 18-55, 56-69 and 70-plus years, and those subgroups contained about 160, 30 and 59 TCR-sequenced participants, respectively.

Overall study results and their limits: Reportedly, almost half of the unique spike-specific TCRs recognized epitopes lying outside the regions that are mutated in the B.1.351 and B.1.1.7 variants. In the small 56-69-year group, the increase in depth fell short of significance, most likely because of low power. No day 14 peak-response samples were available, so repertoires were characterized only after the peak T cell response. Vaccine-associated CD4 TCRs spanned the whole spike protein, with dominant responses in regions 160-218 and 743-854. Participants were mostly white British, with more females than males. The authors suggested clonal diversity may have been underestimated. A significant rise in spike-specific TCR breadth and depth was observed after two AZD1222 doses relative to day 0 and relative to MenACWY recipients. Only five or six AZD1222 recipients were SARS-CoV-2 seropositive at baseline, limiting conclusions about previously exposed vaccinees.

V ends up 4 bases short and J 7 bases short, with an unmatched junction base count of 8. From cysteine to phenylalanine, the CDR3 is 14 amino acids long. The read is trimmed to its CDR3 DNA, 42 bases read in frame from base 1. According to the germline V gene (reference sequence), CDR1 reads LNHNV and CDR2 reads YYDKDF. Recombination connected TRBV15 to TRBJ1-2; 8 bases in the middle match TRBD1. Sequenced here: peripheral blood, sampled on day 0 of AZD1222 vaccination. The sequence came from an adult in good health. The base sequence is TGTGCCACCAGCATTCAGGGGGCCGGCGGTGGCTACACCTTC. Translated, this is CATSIQGAGGGYTF.